One and the same sample provided the 25 T cell receptor beta chains below, sequenced in a study of T-cell reconstitution after alpha-beta-depleted transplantation in children. A TCRbeta library incorporating unique molecular identifiers was prepared. Each CDR3 protein is one row after TCRdb ran MiXCR on the PCR reads. The sample carries roughly 280,000 distinct CDR3 sequences, 11% recorded once. Sequences were derived from peripheral blood, sampled 180 days after TCRalphabeta/CD19-depleted stem cell transplant. The source is a male patient between 2 and 9 years old who had a stem cell transplant for chronic granulomatous disease, so the T cells may come from the graft donor.

This clonotype was found many times. The chain is built from TRBV20-1 and TRBJ2-7; no clear D. This CDR3 has 14 amino acids. Trimming left V 3 bases short and J 4 bases short, with 16 bases between. The germline V gene encodes CDR1 DFQATT and CDR2 SNEGSKA (reference sequence). The CDR3 DNA is TGCAGTGCTAGGCTACGGCGGAAAACTTACGAGCAGTACTTC. Encoded protein: CSARLRRKTYEQYF.

This clonotype occurred many times. The chain uses TRBV7-2 and TRBJ1-5; 9 nucleotides line up with TRBD1. Germline trimming cut 5 bases from V and 4 bases from J; bases unmatched to any gene: 6. Germline-derived CDR1 and CDR2 are SGHTA and FQGNSA. The CDR3 loop spans 15 amino acids. The CDR3 spells CASSGGTGRNQPQHF. CDR3 bases: TGTGCCAGCAGCGGCGGGACAGGGCGTAATCAGCCCCAGCATTTT.

Many counts were recorded for this clonotype. The chain recombines TRBV5-1 with TRBJ2-1; 7 bases line up with TRBD1. The ends lost 5 bases at V and 10 bases at J; junction bases unmatched: 6. Germline V CDR1 and CDR2: SGHRS, YFSETQ. The CDR3 has 12 residues. In nucleotides, the CDR3 is TGCGCCAGCAGATTAACAGGGGTGGAGCAGTTCTTC. Encoded protein: CASRLTGVEQFF.

This clonotype was counted at least ten times. This chain joins TRBV9 and TRBJ2-5; possibly TRBD2 for D (7 bases). Germline V CDR1 and CDR2: SGDLS, YYNGEE. Trimming removed 4 bases at V and 6 bases at J, with 16 bases between. This CDR3 is built from 14 residues. The CDR3, as DNA: TGTGCCAGCAGCTCCCCGGGGGGCGCGCAGACCCAGTACTTC. Translating gives CASSSPGGAQTQYF.

This sequence joins TRBV5-6 and TRBJ2-1; tentatively, D is TRBD1 (5 bases). Between the trimmed V and J ends, which lost 2 bases and 0 bases, there was a span of 12 bases. Germline V gene lookup returns CDR1 SGHDT and CDR2 YYEEEE. The CDR3 consists of 16 residues. The CDR3 here is CASSFPGQFSYNEQFF. The CDR3 region has the DNA TGTGCCAGCAGCTTTCCCGGACAATTCTCCTACAATGAGCAGTTCTTC.

Details on this clonotype: A far bigger clonotype differs at one base, so this is likely a read error. The chain recombines TRBV5-1 with TRBJ2-2; TRBD2 matches 8 bases. Germline loops: CDR1 SGHRS, CDR2 YFSETQ. The CDR3 contains 15 residues. CDR3 sequence (DNA): TGCGCCAGCAGCTTCAGCGGGAGTAACACCGGGGCGCTGTTTTTT. As protein: CASSFSGSNTGALFF.

This clonotype was seen at least ten times. J is TRBJ2-7 and V is TRBV11-2; D is possibly TRBD1 or TRBD2 (6 bases each). The CDR3 length is 14 residues. CDR1 is SGHAT and CDR2 is FQNNGV in the germline V gene. The germline V and J ends were trimmed by 3 bases and 6 bases, with 15 bases remaining between them. The CDR3 region has the DNA TGTGCCAGCAGCTTCGGGGGCCTTAGTAGCGAGCAGTACTTC. Residues: CASSFGGLSSEQYF.

This clonotype was seen ten or more times. This chain links TRBV7-3 with TRBJ2-1; D call uncertain. The CDR3 is made up of 14 amino acids. Trimming stripped 2 bases from V and 8 bases from J, with 13 bases between. Germline lookup yields CDR1 SGHTA and CDR2 FQGTGA. CDR3 region: CASSLRWASDEQFF. In nucleotides, the CDR3 is TGTGCCAGCAGCTTACGGTGGGCGAGCGATGAGCAGTTCTTC.

The chain joins TRBV10-3 to TRBJ1-1, with TRBD1 matching over 10 bases. The V and J ends lost 0 bases and 5 bases, in that order; junction bases with no gene match: 3. In germline, CDR1 is ENHRY, CDR2 SYGVKD. The CDR3 contains 15 residues. The chain's CDR3 is CAISESDRGRTEAFF. The DNA for the CDR3 is TGTGCCATCAGTGAGTCGGACAGGGGGAGGACTGAAGCTTTCTTT.

This clonotype was counted a few times. Here the CDR3 reads CASSPWAAGSSYEQYF. In DNA form, the CDR3 reads TGTGCCAGCTCACCATGGGCGGCAGGCAGCTCCTACGAGCAGTACTTC. V is TRBV18 and J is TRBJ2-7; no clear D. The CDR3 extends over 16 amino acids. Germline V gene sequence: CDR1 KGHSH, CDR2 LQKENI. The V gene lost 2 bases and the J gene lost 0 bases, with 14 bases spanning the gap.

This clonotype has at least ten counts. This rearrangement joins TRBV11-1 to TRBJ2-3; TRBD2 matches 7 bases. V trimming: 5 bases; J trimming: 0 bases; junction bases outside the gene matches: 17. Germline CDR1 reads SGHAT; CDR2 reads FQDESV (reference sequence). CDR3 length: 19 residues. The CDR3 sequence is CASSQSRVGGQKSTDTQYF. In DNA form, the CDR3 reads TGTGCCAGCAGCCAGAGTCGTGTGGGAGGGCAAAAGAGCACAGATACGCAGTATTTT.

This clonotype was detected many times. The chain links TRBV28 to TRBJ1-1; TRBD1 is a possible D gene (6 bases). Looked up from germline, CDR1 is MDHEN and CDR2 is SYDVKM. CDR3 size: 18 residues. V lost 11 bases to trimming and J lost 1 base, with 29 bases between them. The CDR3 here is CAARDGGPIPPQNTEAFF. CDR3 nucleotide sequence: TGTGCCGCACGGGACGGGGGGCCCATTCCCCCTCAGAACACTGAAGCTTTCTTT.

In its sample, this clonotype was seen many times. J is TRBJ2-7 and V is TRBV12-3 or TRBV12-4, with 7 nucleotides matching TRBD1. The CDR3 runs 12 residues. V lost 6 bases and J lost 9; bases outside the gene matches: 8. The CDR3 loop reads CASSGTASGQYF. CDR3 nucleotide sequence: TGTGCCAGCAGCGGGACAGCAAGCGGGCAGTACTTC.

This clonotype was seen ten or more times. The V call is TRBV27, the J call TRBJ2-1, with TRBD2 matching 10 bases. Germline V gives CDR1 MNHEY, CDR2 SMNVEV (reference sequence). The CDR3 runs to 14 residues. Trimming removed 3 bases from V and 6 bases from J; junction bases left unmatched: 2. CDR3 bases: TGTGCCAGCAGTTTCAAGCGGGAGGGCAATGAGCAGTTCTTC. It specifies CASSFKREGNEQFF.

This clonotype came up many times. The CDR3 nucleotides read TGCAGTGCTCCCTACGCGGAGGCTAACTATGGCTACACCTTC. Amino acids: CSAPYAEANYGYTF. The chain couples TRBV20-1 to TRBJ1-2, with no clear D. Per the germline V gene, CDR1 is DFQATT and CDR2 is SNEGSKA (reference sequence). V lost 5 bases, J lost 0 bases, and 13 bases lay in between. The CDR3 is made up of 14 amino acids.

The CDR3 loop reads CATCKEGREPKDEQFF. In nucleotides, the CDR3 is TGTGCCACCTGCAAGGAGGGCCGGGAGCCTAAAGATGAGCAGTTCTTC. The V and J genes are TRBV3-1 and TRBJ2-1; TRBD2 might be the D (6 bases). Germline loops: CDR1 LGHDT, CDR2 YNNKEL (reference sequence). V lost 10 bases and J lost 8, with 27 bases in between. The CDR3 runs to 16 residues.

The sample holds many counts of this clonotype. The chain uses TRBV12-3 or TRBV12-4 and TRBJ2-7, with 7 bases lining up with TRBD2. Germline trimming cut 7 bases from V and 3 bases from J; bases unmatched to any gene: 9. CDR3 length: 14 amino acids. The CDR3 loop is CASTQAGSLYEQYF. CDR3 DNA: TGTGCCAGCACTCAAGCGGGGTCCCTCTACGAGCAGTACTTC.

For this clonotype: Since a much larger clone is just one base distant, this may be a read error. The chain combines TRBV11-2 with TRBJ2-1, with 11 bases that match TRBD2. Losses at the gene ends were 6 bases for V and 6 bases for J; bases not matched to a gene: 16. CDR1 is SGHAT and CDR2 is FQNNGV in the germline V gene. The CDR3 contains 18 residues. As DNA, the CDR3 is TGTGCCAGCAGATTGAGGGTAGCGGGAGGGCCGATCGGCAATGAGCAGTTCTTC. Translating gives CASRLRVAGGPIGNEQFF.

This clonotype was recorded many times. This chain uses TRBV7-9 with TRBJ2-1; D tentatively fits TRBD1 or TRBD2 (5 bases each). Trimming took off 5 bases at V and 5 bases at J, with 10 bases between the two ends. Germline loops: CDR1 SEHNR, CDR2 FQNEAQ (reference sequence). This CDR3 is built from 13 residues. CDR3 sequence reads: CASSPGPHNEQFF. CDR3 sequence (DNA): TGTGCCAGCAGCCCGGGACCACACAATGAGCAGTTCTTC.

The chain links TRBV12-3 or TRBV12-4 to TRBJ2-2, with unresolved D. With 6 bases removed from V and 4 bases from J, the gap between germline ends came to 15 bases. The CDR3 sequence is 15 residues long. The CDR3 region is CASRPLGYSTGELFF. DNA for the CDR3: TGTGCCAGCAGACCCCTGGGGTATTCCACCGGGGAGCTGTTTTTT.

At least ten counts were recorded for this clonotype. The DNA of the CDR3 is TGTGCCAGCAGAATAGGGGAGGTCGATGAGCAGTTCTTC. Translation: CASRIGEVDEQFF. The chain couples TRBV12-3 or TRBV12-4 to TRBJ2-1; TRBD2 might be the D (6 bases). The V end lost 6 bases, the J end lost 8 bases, and 14 bases lay between the germline ends. There are 13 residues in the CDR3.

In its sample, this clonotype was seen once. Given a much more abundant clone one base away, this may be a read error. The chain has TRBV6-5 and TRBJ2-2, with 10 bases that match TRBD1. The CDR3 spans 17 residues. V was clipped by 0 bases and J by 9 bases; unmatched bases: 10. The germline CDR1 and CDR2 sequences are MNHEY and SVGAGI. CDR3 region: CASSYSPTGGGHWELFF. CDR3 nucleotides: TGTGCCAGCAGTTACTCACCGACAGGGGGCGGTCACTGGGAGCTGTTTTTT.

This clonotype was detected ten times or more. The chain combines TRBV11-2 with TRBJ2-1; 12 positions match TRBD2. Germline CDR1 and CDR2: SGHAT and FQNNGV. This CDR3 is built from 20 residues. Trimming removed 0 bases from V and 3 bases from J; junction bases left unmatched: 12. The CDR3, as DNA: TGTGCCAGCAGCTTAGAGGGCACTAGCGGGAGGACCCAACTCTACAATGAGCAGTTCTTC. It specifies CASSLEGTSGRTQLYNEQFF.

This clonotype has a handful of counts. The rearrangement joins TRBV28 to TRBJ1-1; no clear D gene. CDR1 MDHEN and CDR2 SYDVKM come from the germline V gene. Trimming stripped 5 bases from V and 2 bases from J, with 15 bases between. The CDR3 loop spans 15 amino acids. The CDR3 sequence is CASSPHRRVNTEAFF. In DNA form, the CDR3 reads TGTGCCAGCAGTCCACATCGCCGCGTAAACACTGAAGCTTTCTTT. Variable domain in full (rest from reference TRBV28 and TRBJ1-1): DVKVTQSSRYLVKRTGEKVFLECVQDMDHENMFWYRQDPGLGLRLIYFSYDVKMKEKGDIPEGYSVSREKKERFSLILESASTNQTSMYLCASSPHRRVNTEAFFGQGTRLTVV.

Worth noting for this clonotype: This may come from a read error, since a much larger clone is one base off. V usage is TRBV28 and J usage is TRBJ2-3; TRBD2 agrees at 12 bases. Trimming removed 11 bases from V and 5 bases from J; junction bases left unmatched: 20. Germline V lookup: CDR1 MDHEN, CDR2 SYDVKM. The CDR3 runs 18 residues. This CDR3 reads CACTNRSSGRVLGDTQYF. CDR3 coding DNA: TGTGCCTGCACCAACAGATCTAGCGGGAGGGTCCTCGGAGATACGCAGTATTTT.